The rows below give T cell receptor beta chains drawn from one sample of a study of blood T cell repertoires in COVID-19. Generated by immunoSEQ multiplex PCR, the TCRdb table keeps only in-frame clones and is missing some. The repertoire holds about 140,000 clones, with about 77% as singletons. The material sequenced was peripheral blood. The source of these receptors is a woman between 45 and 60 years old with active or convalescent COVID-19. Both conserved end residues are trimmed from each CDR3. The order of the fields is V gene, CDR3 protein.

>TRBV15
ATSRAGEQY
>TRBV3-1/TRBV3-2
ASSPDVDLYEQY
>TRBV2
ASSPQGLIEQY
>TRBV2
ASSGDTVTNQPQH
>TRBV28
ASSWSGIDEQY
>TRBV5-6
ASSLTRLAVKTQY
>TRBV5-1
ASRTGGSSYNSPLH
>TRBV4-3
ASSHSLESSYNEQF
>TRBV30
AWTRGGNQPQH
>TRBV9
ASSVGDRVNYGYT
>TRBV4-3
ASSQSLYWEQY
>TRBV5-1
ASSLVQGDGYT
>TRBV6-5
ASSPHYEQY
>TRBV7-9
ASSHRDRAHEQY
>TRBV18
ASSPQGDPSDGYT
>TRBV6-1
ASSEEGLSGNTIY
>TRBV6-6
ASSPRFQPQH
>TRBV3-1/TRBV3-2
ASSQTGTSGRAHGELF
>TRBV23-1
ASSQFFQGDSTGELF
>TRBV28
ASSYDRNTEAF
>TRBV6-2/TRBV6-3
ASSPGQLYEQY
>TRBV18
ASSPVGLAEPYEQY
>TRBV19
ASSIFFGTSGAVDNEQF
>TRBV2
ASLRQGIGQETQY
>TRBV4-3
ASSQDLPSGGRYNEQF
>TRBV14
ASSRQGYNEQF
>TRBV11-2
ASSLSSQGPYEQY
>TRBV28
ASSPGLSHLYGYT
>TRBV30
AWSVSSSYNEQF
>TRBV6-5
ASYPGRGYGYT
>TRBV5-1
ASSLTRDYNEQF
>TRBV10-3
AISDGRVGQETQY
>TRBV29-1
SVGRGLAVNTDTQY
>TRBV16
ASSQWSGSTDTQY
>TRBV7-2
ASSPDRALNQPQH
>TRBV28
ASSPAGSPDETQY
>TRBV21-1
ASSKAGRAKNIQY
>TRBV28
ASSPQLAVRGNEQF
>TRBV18
ASSPLAGARNEQF
>TRBV6-1
ASSEDRGQPQH
>TRBV4-2
ASSQVGSGPTNEKLF
>TRBV4-2
ASSQGSRGGEKLF
>TRBV19
ASSKWIAGDADTQY
>TRBV3-1/TRBV3-2
ASSPHWGTSGRGTYEQY
>TRBV18
ASSPRRQGGGNTIY
>TRBV2
ASSERGASYGYT
>TRBV4-1
ASSQDRASSYEQY
>TRBV28
ASMPGARNTEAF